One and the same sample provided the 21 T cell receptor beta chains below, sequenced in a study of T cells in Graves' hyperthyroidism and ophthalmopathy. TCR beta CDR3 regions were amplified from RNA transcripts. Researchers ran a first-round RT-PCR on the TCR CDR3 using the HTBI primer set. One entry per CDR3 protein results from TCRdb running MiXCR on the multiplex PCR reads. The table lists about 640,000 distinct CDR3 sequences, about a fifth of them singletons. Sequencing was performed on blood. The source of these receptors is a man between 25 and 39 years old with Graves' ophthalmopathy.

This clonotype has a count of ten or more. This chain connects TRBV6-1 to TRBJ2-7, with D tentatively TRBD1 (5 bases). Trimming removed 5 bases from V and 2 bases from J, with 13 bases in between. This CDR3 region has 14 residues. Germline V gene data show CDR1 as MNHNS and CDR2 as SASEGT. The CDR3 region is CASSYAQGTYEQYF. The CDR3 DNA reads TGTGCCAGCAGTTACGCGCAGGGTACCTACGAGCAGTACTTC.

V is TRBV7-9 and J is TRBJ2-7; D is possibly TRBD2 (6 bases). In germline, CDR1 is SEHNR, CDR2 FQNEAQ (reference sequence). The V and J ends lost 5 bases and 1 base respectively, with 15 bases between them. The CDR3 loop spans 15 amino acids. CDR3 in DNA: TGTGCCAGCAGCGCCCCGGGGGACGGGTCCTACGAGCAGTACTTC. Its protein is CASSAPGDGSYEQYF.

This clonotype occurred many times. For the CDR3, the DNA is TGTGCCAGCAGTCCCAGACAGGAGGGATATGGCTACACCTTC. Protein product: CASSPRQEGYGYTF. V and J are TRBV28 and TRBJ1-2; perhaps TRBD1 as D (6 bases). The germline V gene encodes CDR1 MDHEN and CDR2 SYDVKM. This CDR3 has 14 amino acids. V was cut by 5 bases and J by 5 bases, with 15 bases left in between.

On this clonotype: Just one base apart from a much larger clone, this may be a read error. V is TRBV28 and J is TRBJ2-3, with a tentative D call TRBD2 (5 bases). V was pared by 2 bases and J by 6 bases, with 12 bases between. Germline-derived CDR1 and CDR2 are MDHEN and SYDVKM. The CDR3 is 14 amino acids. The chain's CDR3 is CASSLVGADDTQYF. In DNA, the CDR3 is TGTGCCAGCAGTTTAGTGGGAGCAGATGATACGCAGTATTTT.

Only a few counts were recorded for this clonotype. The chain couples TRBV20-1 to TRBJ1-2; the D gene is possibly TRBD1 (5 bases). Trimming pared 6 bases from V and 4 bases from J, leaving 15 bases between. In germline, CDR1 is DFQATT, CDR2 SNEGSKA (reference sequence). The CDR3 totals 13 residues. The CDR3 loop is CSAETVGPYGYTF. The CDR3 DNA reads TGCAGTGCCGAGACAGTGGGCCCCTATGGCTACACCTTC.

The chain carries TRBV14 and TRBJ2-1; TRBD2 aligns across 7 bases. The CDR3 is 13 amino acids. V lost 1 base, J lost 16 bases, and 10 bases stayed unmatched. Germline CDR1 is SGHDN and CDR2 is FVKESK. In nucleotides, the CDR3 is TGTGCCAGCAGCCAAGTGGTAGGCGGGAGAAAATTCTTC. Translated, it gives CASSQVVGGRKFF.

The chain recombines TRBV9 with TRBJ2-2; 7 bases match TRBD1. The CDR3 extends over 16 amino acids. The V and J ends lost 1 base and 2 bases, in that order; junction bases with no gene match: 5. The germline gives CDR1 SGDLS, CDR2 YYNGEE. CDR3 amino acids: CASSVWTGVNTGELFF. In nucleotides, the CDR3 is TGTGCCAGCAGCGTATGGACAGGAGTAAACACCGGGGAGCTGTTTTTT. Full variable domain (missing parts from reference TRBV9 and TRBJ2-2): DSGVTQTPKHLITATGQRVTLRCSPRSGDLSVYWYQQSLDQGLQFLIQYYNGEERAKGNILERFSAQQFPDLHSELNLSSLELGDSALYFCASSVWTGVNTGELFFGEGSRLTVL.

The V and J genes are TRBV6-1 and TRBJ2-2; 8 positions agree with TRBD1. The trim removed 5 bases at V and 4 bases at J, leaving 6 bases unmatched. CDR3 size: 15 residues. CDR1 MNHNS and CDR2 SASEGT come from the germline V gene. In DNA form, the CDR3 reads TGTGCCAGCAGTACAGGGGGTGGTAGCACCGGGGAGCTGTTTTTT. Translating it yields CASSTGGGSTGELFF.

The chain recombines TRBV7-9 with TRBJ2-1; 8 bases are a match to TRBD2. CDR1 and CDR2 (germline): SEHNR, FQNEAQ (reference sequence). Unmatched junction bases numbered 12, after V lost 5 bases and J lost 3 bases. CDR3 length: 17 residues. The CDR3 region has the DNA TGTGCCAGCAGCCTGAGCGGGAGTGGGATCTTCTACAATGAGCAGTTCTTC. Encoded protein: CASSLSGSGIFYNEQFF.

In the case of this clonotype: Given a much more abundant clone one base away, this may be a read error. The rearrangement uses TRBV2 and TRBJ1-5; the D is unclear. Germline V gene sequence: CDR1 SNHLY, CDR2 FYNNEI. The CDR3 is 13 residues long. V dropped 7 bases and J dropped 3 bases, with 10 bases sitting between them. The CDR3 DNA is TGTGCCAGCATCCGGAACATCAATCAGCCCCAGCATTTT. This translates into CASIRNINQPQHF.

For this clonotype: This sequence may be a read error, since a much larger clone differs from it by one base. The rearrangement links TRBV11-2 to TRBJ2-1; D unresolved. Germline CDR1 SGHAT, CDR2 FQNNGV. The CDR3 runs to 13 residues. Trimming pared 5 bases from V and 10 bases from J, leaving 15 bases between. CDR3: CASSPPPVVEQFF. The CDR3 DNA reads TGTGCCAGCAGCCCTCCCCCGGTTGTAGAGCAGTTCTTC.

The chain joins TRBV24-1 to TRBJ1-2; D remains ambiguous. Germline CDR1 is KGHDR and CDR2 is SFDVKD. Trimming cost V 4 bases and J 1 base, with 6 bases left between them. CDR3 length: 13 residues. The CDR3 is CATSDPNNYGYTF. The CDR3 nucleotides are TGTGCCACCAGTGACCCCAATAACTATGGCTACACCTTC.

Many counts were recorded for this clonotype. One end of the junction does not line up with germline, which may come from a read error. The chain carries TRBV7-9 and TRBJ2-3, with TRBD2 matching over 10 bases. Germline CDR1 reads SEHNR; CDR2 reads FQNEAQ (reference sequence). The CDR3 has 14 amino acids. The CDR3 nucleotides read TGTGCCAGCAGTTTAGCGGGAGGAGGAGATACGCAGTATTTT. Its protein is CASSLAGGGDTQYF.

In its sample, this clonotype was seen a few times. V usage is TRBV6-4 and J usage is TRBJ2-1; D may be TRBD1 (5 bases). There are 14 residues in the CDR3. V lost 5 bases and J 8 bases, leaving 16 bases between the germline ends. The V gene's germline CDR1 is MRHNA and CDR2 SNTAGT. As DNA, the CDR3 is TGTGCCAGCAGTTACGCAGGGTTGACCGATGAGCAGTTCTTC. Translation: CASSYAGLTDEQFF.

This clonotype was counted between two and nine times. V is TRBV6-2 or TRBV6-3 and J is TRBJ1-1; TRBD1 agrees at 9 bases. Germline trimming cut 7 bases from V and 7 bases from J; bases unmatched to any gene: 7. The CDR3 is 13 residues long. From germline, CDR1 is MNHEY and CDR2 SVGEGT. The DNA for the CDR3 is TGTGCCAGCACCCGGGACAGGGCGGGTGAAGCTTTCTTT. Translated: CASTRDRAGEAFF.

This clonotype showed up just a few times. The CDR3: CASSLQGLGSGEQYF. CDR3 nucleotide sequence: TGTGCCAGCAGCCTTCAGGGACTAGGGTCAGGAGAGCAGTACTTC. This chain connects TRBV7-3 to TRBJ2-7, with 8 bases that match TRBD2. V dropped 5 bases and J dropped 7; count of bases not matched to a gene: 13. In germline, CDR1 is SGHTA, CDR2 FQGTGA. CDR3 length equals 15 residues.

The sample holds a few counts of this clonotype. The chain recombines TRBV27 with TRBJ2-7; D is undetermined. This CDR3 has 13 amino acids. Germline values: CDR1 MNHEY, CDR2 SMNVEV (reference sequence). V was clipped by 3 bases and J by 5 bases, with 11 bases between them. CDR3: CASSLWAEDEQYF. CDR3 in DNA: TGTGCCAGCAGTTTGTGGGCGGAAGACGAGCAGTACTTC.

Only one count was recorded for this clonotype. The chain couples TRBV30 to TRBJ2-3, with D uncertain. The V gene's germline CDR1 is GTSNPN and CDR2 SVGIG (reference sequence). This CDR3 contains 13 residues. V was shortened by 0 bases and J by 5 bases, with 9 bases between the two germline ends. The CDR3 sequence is CAWSVGIVDTQYF. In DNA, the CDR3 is TGTGCCTGGAGTGTAGGGATAGTAGATACGCAGTATTTT.

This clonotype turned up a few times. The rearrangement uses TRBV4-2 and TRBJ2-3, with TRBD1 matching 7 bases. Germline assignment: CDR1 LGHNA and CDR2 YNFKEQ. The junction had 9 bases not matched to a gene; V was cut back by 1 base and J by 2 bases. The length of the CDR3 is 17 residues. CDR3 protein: CASSQGLGTANTDTQYF. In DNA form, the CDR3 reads TGTGCCAGCAGCCAAGGACTCGGGACAGCTAACACAGATACGCAGTATTTT.

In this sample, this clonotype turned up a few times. The CDR3 nucleotides are TGTGCCAGCAGTTCCCCGACAGTCAGCTCCTATAATTCACCCCTCCACTTT. Protein: CASSSPTVSSYNSPLHF. The chain has TRBV27 and TRBJ1-6, with D perhaps TRBD1 (5 bases). The V end lost 4 bases, the J end lost 0 bases, and 13 bases lay between the germline ends. The CDR3 totals 17 residues. The V gene's germline CDR1 is MNHEY and CDR2 SMNVEV (reference sequence).

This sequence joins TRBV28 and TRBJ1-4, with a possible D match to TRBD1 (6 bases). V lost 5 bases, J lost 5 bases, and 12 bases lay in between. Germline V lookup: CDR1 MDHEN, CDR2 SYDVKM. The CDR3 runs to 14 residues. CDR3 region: CASSLGQMNEKLFF. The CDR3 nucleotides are TGTGCCAGCAGTCTCGGACAGATGAATGAAAAACTGTTTTTT.